The rows below give T cell receptor beta chains drawn from one sample of a study of shared clonotypes between healthy human individuals. Clones were read by immunoSEQ multiplex PCR, and TCRdb kept only the in-frame ones, dropping some. Of about 2 million clones in the sample, roughly 96% were seen once. Input material: naive CD4+ T cells sorted from blood. Receptor source: a young man in good health. Each CDR3 is given with its conserved first and last residue. A D gene is named only where the DNA matches it firmly. Expanded clones are given a class, and other clones once, few, many or no size at all.

TRBD1	TRBJ1-1	NA	TRBV5-1	CASSYLQGAGEAFF	TGCGCCAGCAGCTACCTACAGGGGGCGGGTGAAGCTTTCTTT
TRBD1	TRBJ1-4	NA	TRBV27	CASSLQGAVNEKLFF	TGTGCCAGCAGTCTCCAGGGGGCGGTTAATGAAAAACTGTTTTTT
NA	TRBJ2-1	NA	TRBV19	CASSIGGWTNNEQFF	TGTGCCAGTAGTATAGGGGGTTGGACAAACAATGAGCAGTTCTTC
NA	TRBJ2-5	NA	TRBV14	CASSNNLKETQYF	TGTGCCAGCAGCAACAACCTGAAAGAGACCCAGTACTTC
NA	TRBJ2-7	NA	TRBV19	CASSLTRGGEQYF	TGTGCCAGTAGTCTTACTAGGGGCGGGGAGCAGTACTTC
TRBD1	TRBJ2-5	NA	TRBV2	CASRGDRGPQETQYF	TGTGCCAGCAGAGGGGACAGGGGACCCCAAGAGACCCAGTACTTC
NA	TRBJ1-2	NA	TRBV27	CASSPRANYGYTF	TGTGCCAGCAGCCCGAGGGCAAACTATGGCTACACCTTC
NA	TRBJ2-5	NA	TRBV7-2	CASSLETGPETQYF	TGTGCCAGCAGCTTAGAAACAGGGCCGGAGACCCAGTACTTC
NA	TRBJ1-1	NA	TRBV25-1	CASSKGQMNTEAFF	TGTGCCAGCAGTAAAGGACAGATGAACACTGAAGCTTTCTTT
NA	TRBJ1-6	NA	TRBV2	CASNGGLNSPLHF	TGTGCCAGCAATGGAGGGCTTAATTCACCCCTCCACTTT
NA	TRBJ2-1	NA	TRBV7-2	CASTKLLVGNNEQFF	TGTGCCAGCACCAAACTTTTGGTTGGAAACAATGAGCAGTTCTTC
NA	TRBJ2-7	NA	TRBV30	CAYLAGDNYEQYF	TGTGCCTACCTCGCCGGGGACAACTACGAGCAGTACTTC
NA	TRBJ2-2	NA	TRBV14	CASSQGRTGELFF	TGTGCCAGCAGCCAAGGCCGTACCGGGGAGCTGTTTTTT
NA	TRBJ2-7	NA	TRBV5-1	CASSTGVPYEQYF	TGCGCCAGCAGCACCGGGGTCCCCTACGAGCAGTACTTC
NA	TRBJ1-5	NA	TRBV28	CASSGGDGKPQHF	TGTGCCAGCAGTGGGGGTGATGGGAAGCCCCAGCATTTT
NA	TRBJ1-5	NA	TRBV18	CASSPSEGGKPQHF	TGTGCCAGCTCACCCTCCGAGGGTGGGAAGCCCCAGCATTTT
TRBD2	TRBJ2-3	NA	TRBV11-2	CASSGTGTSGRTSTDTQYF	TGTGCCAGCAGCGGGACCGGGACTAGCGGGAGGACTAGCACAGATACGCAGTATTTT
NA	TRBJ1-4	few	TRBV4-1	CASSQNSGIAEEKLFF	TGCGCCAGCAGCCAAAACTCGGGTATAGCGGAGGAAAAACTGTTTTTT
NA	TRBJ2-7	NA	TRBV15	CATSGGYEQYF	TGTGCCACCAGCGGTGGATACGAGCAGTACTTC
TRBD1	TRBJ1-5	NA	TRBV28	CASSIGQARQPQHF	TGTGCCAGCAGTATAGGACAGGCTAGGCAGCCCCAGCATTTT
TRBD2	TRBJ2-3	NA	TRBV6-1	CASSEALTTYRDYQYF	TGTGCCAGCAGTGAAGCCTTGACCACGTACCGGGACTATCAGTATTTT
NA	TRBJ1-3	NA	TRBV5-4	CASSLLADSGNTIYF	TGTGCCAGCAGCTTACTTGCAGATTCTGGAAACACCATATATTTT
NA	TRBJ1-1	NA	TRBV29-1	CSVGRGSNTEAFF	TGCAGCGTTGGAAGGGGTTCGAACACTGAAGCTTTCTTT
NA	TRBJ1-4	once	TRBV7-8	CASGPKFDREKLFF	TGTGCCAGCGGCCCTAAGTTTGACAGGGAAAAACTGTTTTTT
TRBD1	TRBJ1-1	NA	TRBV2	CASRQGWATEAFF	TGTGCCAGCAGACAGGGGTGGGCCACTGAAGCTTTCTTT
NA	TRBJ2-2	few	TRBV2	CASTPWGELFF	TGTGCCAGCACCCCTTGGGGGGAGCTGTTTTTT